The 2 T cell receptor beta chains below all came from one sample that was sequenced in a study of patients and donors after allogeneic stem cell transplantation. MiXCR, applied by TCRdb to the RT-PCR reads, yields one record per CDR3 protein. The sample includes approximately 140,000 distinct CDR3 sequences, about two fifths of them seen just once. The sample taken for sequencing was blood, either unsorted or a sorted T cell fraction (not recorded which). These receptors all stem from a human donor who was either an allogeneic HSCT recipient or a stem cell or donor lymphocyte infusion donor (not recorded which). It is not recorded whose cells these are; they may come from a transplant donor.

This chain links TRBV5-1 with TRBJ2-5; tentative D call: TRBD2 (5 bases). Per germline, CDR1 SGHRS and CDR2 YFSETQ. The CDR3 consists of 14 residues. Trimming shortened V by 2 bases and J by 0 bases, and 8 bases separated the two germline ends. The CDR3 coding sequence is TGCGCCAGCAGCTTAGTCGGGGACCAAGAGACCCAGTACTTC. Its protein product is CASSLVGDQETQYF.

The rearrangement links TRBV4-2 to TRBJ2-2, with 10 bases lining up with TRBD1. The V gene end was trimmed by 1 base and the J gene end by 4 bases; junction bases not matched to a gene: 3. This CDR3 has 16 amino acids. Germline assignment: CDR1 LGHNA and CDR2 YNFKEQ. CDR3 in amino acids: CASSQGRDRGTGELFF. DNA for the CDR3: TGTGCCAGCAGCCAAGGCCGGGACAGGGGCACCGGGGAGCTGTTTTTT.